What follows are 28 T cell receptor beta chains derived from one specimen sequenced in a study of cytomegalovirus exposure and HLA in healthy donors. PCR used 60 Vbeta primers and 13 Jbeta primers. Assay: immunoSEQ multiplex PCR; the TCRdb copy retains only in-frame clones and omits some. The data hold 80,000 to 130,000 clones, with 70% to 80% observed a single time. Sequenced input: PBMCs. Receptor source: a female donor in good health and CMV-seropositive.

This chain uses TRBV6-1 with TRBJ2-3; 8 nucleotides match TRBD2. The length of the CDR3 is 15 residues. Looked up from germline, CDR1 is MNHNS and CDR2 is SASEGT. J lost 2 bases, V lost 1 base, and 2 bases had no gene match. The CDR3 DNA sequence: TGTGCCAGCAGTGAAGTAGCGGGAACCACAGATACGCAGTATTTT. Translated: CASSEVAGTTDTQYF.

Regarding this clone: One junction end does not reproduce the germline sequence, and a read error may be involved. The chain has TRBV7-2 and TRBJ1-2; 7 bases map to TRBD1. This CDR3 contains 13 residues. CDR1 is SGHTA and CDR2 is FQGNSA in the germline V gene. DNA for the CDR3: TGTGCCAGCAGCCCTGGACAGGAAGCGGCTATCGCCTTC. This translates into CASSPGQEAAIAF.

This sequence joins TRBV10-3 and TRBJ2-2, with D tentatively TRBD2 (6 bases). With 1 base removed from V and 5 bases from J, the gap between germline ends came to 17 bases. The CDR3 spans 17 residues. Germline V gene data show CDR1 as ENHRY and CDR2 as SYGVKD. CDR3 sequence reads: CAISEFGRIGGTGELFF. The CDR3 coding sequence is TGTGCCATCAGTGAGTTCGGCAGGATAGGAGGGACCGGGGAGCTGTTTTTT.

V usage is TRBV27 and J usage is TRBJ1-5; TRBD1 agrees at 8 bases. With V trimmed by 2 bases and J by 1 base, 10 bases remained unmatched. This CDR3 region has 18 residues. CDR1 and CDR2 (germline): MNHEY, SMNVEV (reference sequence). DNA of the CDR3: TGTGCCAGCAGTTTAACGGCAGGGGGCATTGGGAGCAATCAGCCCCAGCATTTT. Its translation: CASSLTAGGIGSNQPQHF.

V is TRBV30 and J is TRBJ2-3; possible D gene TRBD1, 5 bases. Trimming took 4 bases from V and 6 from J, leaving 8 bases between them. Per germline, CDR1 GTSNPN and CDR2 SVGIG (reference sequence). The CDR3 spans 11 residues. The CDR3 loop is CAWTHRDTQYF. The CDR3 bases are TGTGCCTGGACTCACAGGGATACGCAGTATTTT.

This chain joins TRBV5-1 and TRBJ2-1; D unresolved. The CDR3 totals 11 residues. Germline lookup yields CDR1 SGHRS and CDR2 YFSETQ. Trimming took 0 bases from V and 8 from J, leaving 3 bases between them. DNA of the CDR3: TGCGCCAGCAGCTTGGCAGATGAGCAGTTCTTC. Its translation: CASSLADEQFF. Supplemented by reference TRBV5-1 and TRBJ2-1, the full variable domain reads KAGVTQTPRYLIKTRGQQVTLSCSPISGHRSVSWYQQTPGQGLQFLFEYFSETQRNKGNFPGRFSGRQFSNSRSEMNVSTLELGDSALYLCASSLADEQFFGPGTRLTVL.

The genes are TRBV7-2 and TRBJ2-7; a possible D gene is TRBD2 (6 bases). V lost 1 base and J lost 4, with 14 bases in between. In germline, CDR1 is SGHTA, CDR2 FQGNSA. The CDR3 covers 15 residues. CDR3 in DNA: TGTGCCAGCAGCTTAGGGGCAGGGACTCAATACGAGCAGTACTTC. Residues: CASSLGAGTQYEQYF.

The CDR3 DNA reads as TGTGCCAGCAGCCAACGTCAAGGGACAGCCGCTAACTATGGCTACACCTTC. Translating it yields CASSQRQGTAANYGYTF. This sequence joins TRBV14 and TRBJ1-2; 7 positions match TRBD1. The germline CDR1 and CDR2 sequences are SGHDN and FVKESK. The V gene end was trimmed by 2 bases and the J gene end by 0 bases; junction bases not matched to a gene: 9. The CDR3 extends over 17 amino acids.

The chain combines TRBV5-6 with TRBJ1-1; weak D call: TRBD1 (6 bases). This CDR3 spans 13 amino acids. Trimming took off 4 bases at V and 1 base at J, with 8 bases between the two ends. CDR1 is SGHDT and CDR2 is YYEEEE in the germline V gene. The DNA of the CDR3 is TGTGCCAGCAGCGAACAGGGGAACACTGAAGCTTTCTTT. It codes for CASSEQGNTEAFF.

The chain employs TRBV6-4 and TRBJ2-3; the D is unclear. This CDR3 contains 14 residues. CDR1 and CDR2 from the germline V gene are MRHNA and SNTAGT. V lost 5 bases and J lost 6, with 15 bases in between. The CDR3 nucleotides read TGTGCCAGCAGTCCCTTACCCTCCGGGGATACGCAGTATTTT. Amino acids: CASSPLPSGDTQYF.

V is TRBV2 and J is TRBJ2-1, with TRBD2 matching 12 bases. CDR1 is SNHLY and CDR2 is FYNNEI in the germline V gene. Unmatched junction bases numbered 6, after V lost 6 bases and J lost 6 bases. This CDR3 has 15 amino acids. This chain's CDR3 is CASRTTSGGSNEQFF. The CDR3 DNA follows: TGTGCCAGCAGGACGACTAGCGGGGGATCCAATGAGCAGTTCTTC.

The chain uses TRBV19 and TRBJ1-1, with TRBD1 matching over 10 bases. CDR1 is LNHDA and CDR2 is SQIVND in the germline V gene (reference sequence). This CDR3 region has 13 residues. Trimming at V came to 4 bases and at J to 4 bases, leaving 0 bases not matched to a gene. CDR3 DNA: TGTGCCAGTAGTAGGACAGGGGGCACTGAAGCTTTCTTT. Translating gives CASSRTGGTEAFF.

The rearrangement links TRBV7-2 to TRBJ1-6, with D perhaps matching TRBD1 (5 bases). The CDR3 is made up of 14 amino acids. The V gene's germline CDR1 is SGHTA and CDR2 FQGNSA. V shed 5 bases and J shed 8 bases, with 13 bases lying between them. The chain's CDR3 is CASSAGQAHSPLHF. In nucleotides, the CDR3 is TGTGCCAGCAGCGCTGGACAAGCCCATTCACCCCTCCACTTT.

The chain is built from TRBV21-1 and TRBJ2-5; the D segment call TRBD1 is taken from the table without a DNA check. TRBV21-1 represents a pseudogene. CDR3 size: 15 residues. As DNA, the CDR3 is TGTGCCAGCAGCACTACGAGACAGGTCCAAGAGACCCAGTACTTC. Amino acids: CASSTTRQVQETQYF.

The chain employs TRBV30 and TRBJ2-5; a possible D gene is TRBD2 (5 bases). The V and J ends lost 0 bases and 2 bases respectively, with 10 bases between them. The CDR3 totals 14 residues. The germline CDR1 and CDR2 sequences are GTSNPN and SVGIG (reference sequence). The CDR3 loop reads CAWSVIGGQETQYF. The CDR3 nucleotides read TGTGCCTGGAGTGTAATAGGAGGTCAAGAGACCCAGTACTTC.

CDR3 DNA sequence: TGTGCCAGCAGCCTCGAGGGGGGGGGCACAGATACGCAGTATTTT. It encodes CASSLEGGGTDTQYF. The chain uses TRBV4-2 and TRBJ2-3, with a possible D match to TRBD2 (7 bases). Germline V gene lookup returns CDR1 LGHNA and CDR2 YNFKEQ. The CDR3 has 15 residues. V gave up 4 bases and J gave up 1 base, with 12 bases separating them.

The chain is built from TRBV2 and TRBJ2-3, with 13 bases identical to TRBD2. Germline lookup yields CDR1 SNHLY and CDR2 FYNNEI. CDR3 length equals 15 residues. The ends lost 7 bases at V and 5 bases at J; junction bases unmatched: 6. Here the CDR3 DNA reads TGTGCCAGCATCACTAGCGGGGGGGCCCTAGATACGCAGTATTTT. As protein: CASITSGGALDTQYF. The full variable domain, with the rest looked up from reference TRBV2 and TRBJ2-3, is EPEVTQTPSHQVTQMGQEVILRCVPISNHLYFYWYRQILGQKVEFLVSFYNNEISEKSEIFDDQFSVERPDGSNFTLKIRSTKLEDSAMYFCASITSGGALDTQYFGPGTRLTVL.

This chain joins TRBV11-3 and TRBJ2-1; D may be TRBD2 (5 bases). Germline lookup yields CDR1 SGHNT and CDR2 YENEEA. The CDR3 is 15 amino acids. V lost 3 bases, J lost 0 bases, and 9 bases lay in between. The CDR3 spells CASSLDGNSYNEQFF. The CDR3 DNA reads TGTGCCAGCAGCTTGGACGGGAACTCCTACAATGAGCAGTTCTTC. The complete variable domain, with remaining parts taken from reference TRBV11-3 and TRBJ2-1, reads EAGVVQSPRYKIIEKKQPVAFWCNPISGHNTLYWYLQNLGQGPELLIRYENEEAVDDSQLPKDRFSAERLKGVDSTLKIQPAELGDSAVYLCASSLDGNSYNEQFFGPGTRLTVL.

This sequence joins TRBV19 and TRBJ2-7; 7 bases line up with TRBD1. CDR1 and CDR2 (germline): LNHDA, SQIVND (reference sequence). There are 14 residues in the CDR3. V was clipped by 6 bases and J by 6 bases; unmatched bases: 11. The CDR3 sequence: CASSWDHRGIEQYF. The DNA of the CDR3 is TGTGCCAGTAGCTGGGATCACAGGGGAATCGAGCAGTACTTC.

The CDR3 sequence: CAWSVQPAYEQYF. The DNA for the CDR3 is TGTGCCTGGAGTGTACAGCCGGCCTACGAGCAGTACTTC. The gene calls are TRBV30 and TRBJ2-7; D is undetermined. Trimming cost V 0 bases and J 2 bases, with 8 bases left between them. The CDR3 is made up of 13 amino acids. Germline V gives CDR1 GTSNPN, CDR2 SVGIG (reference sequence).

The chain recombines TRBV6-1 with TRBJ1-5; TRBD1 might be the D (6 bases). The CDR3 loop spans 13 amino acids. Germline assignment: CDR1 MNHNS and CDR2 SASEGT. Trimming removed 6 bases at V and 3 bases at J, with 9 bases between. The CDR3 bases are TGTGCCAGCAGAACAGGGACCAATCAGCCCCAGCATTTT. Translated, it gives CASRTGTNQPQHF.

The DNA of the CDR3 is TGTGCCAGCAGTCTACTGACAGGGATTGGTGAAAAACTGTTTTTT. Protein product: CASSLLTGIGEKLFF. V usage is TRBV6-1 and J usage is TRBJ1-4, with 7 bases fitting TRBD1. The ends lost 5 bases at V and 7 bases at J; junction bases unmatched: 10. The CDR3 is made up of 15 amino acids. CDR1 is MNHNS, CDR2 SASEGT, per germline.

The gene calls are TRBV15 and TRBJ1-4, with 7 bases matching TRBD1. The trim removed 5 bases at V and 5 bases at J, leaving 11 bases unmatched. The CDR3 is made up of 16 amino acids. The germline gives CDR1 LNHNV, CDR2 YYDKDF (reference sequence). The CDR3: CATSSSQTGQNEKLFF. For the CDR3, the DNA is TGTGCCACCAGCTCGTCCCAGACAGGGCAAAATGAAAAACTGTTTTTT. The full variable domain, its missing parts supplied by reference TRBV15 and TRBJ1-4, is DAMVIQNPRYQVTQFGKPVTLSCSQTLNHNVMYWYQQKSSQAPKLLFHYYDKDFNNEADTPDNFQSRRPNTSFCFLDIRSPGLGDTAMYLCATSSSQTGQNEKLFFGSGTQLSVL.

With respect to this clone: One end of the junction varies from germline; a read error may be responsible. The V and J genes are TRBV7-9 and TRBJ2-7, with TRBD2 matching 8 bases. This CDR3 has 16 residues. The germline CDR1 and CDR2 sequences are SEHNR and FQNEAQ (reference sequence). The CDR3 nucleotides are TGTTCCAGCAGCTTAGCGCGGGGCGGGAGGTTCTACGAGCAGTACTTC. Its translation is CSSSLARGGRFYEQYF. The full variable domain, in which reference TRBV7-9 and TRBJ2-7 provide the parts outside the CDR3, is DTGVSQNPRHKITKRGQNVTFRCDPISEHNRLYWYRQTLGQGPEFLTYFQNEAQLEKSRLLSDRFSAERPKGSFSTLEIQRTEQGDSAMYLCSSSLARGGRFYEQYFGPGTRLTVT.

The CDR3 is CASSPSGFANEQFF. For the CDR3, the DNA is TGTGCCAGCAGCCCTTCAGGGTTTGCGAATGAGCAGTTCTTC. V and J are TRBV5-4 and TRBJ2-1, with a possible D match to TRBD1 (5 bases). The V end was cut by 4 bases, the J end by 7 bases, with 15 bases between. The CDR3 loop spans 14 amino acids. Germline V lookup: CDR1 SGHNT, CDR2 YYREEE (reference sequence).

The CDR3 DNA reads TGTGCCAGCAGCTTTACCGGGGAAAATGAGCAGTTCTTC. Amino acid sequence: CASSFTGENEQFF. This rearrangement joins TRBV11-2 to TRBJ2-1; possibly TRBD2 for D (5 bases). In germline, CDR1 is SGHAT, CDR2 FQNNGV. CDR3 size: 13 residues. Trimming took 3 bases from V and 7 from J, leaving 10 bases between them.

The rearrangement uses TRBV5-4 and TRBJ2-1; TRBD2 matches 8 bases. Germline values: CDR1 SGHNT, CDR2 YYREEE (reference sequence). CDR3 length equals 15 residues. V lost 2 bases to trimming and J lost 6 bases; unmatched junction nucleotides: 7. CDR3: CASSFPGGPGNEQFF. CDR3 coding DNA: TGTGCCAGCAGCTTCCCGGGAGGGCCGGGCAATGAGCAGTTCTTC.

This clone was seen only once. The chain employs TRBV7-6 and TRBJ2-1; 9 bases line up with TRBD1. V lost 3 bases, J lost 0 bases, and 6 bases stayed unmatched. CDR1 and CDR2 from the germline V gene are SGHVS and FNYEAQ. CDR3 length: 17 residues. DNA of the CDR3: TGTGCCAGCAGCTTCCCGGGGACAGGGCCCTCCTACAATGAGCAGTTCTTC. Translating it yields CASSFPGTGPSYNEQFF.